This TCR beta chain was captured by sequencing in a study of cytomegalovirus exposure and HLA in healthy donors. General observations from the study: Usually a TCR sequence was rare, but some public TCRs were found in many donors. An analysis done earlier found most TCR beta V segments productive about 87% or about 30% of the time. An Asian-associated ancestry cluster reportedly showed fewer N-insertions than the approximately 630-donor mean in a later analysis.

Germline CDR1 and CDR2: ENHRY and SYGVKD. The CDR3 consists of 12 residues. Note on this clone: Its matching antigen is unknown. Sequence at one end of the junction differs from germline and may be a read error.

Amplification used 60 Vbeta primers and 13 Jbeta primers. In the original workflow: Some 80 million unique TCR beta chains, 9 million to 14 million shared, were counted in a later analysis. Here immunoSEQ multiplex PCR was the method, and the copy in TCRdb shows in-frame clones only, minus some. V, J and clone size were drawn from that table, and D and trimming were deduced from the DNA. The profile covers about 160,000 clones, with about four fifths appearing a single time and more than 7% taken by the ten largest. This rearrangement joins TRBV10-3 to TRBJ1-2; 8 bases match TRBD1. The clonotype was recovered from a male donor in good health and CMV-seropositive. Input material: PBMCs. CDR3 sequence: CAIRAGGDAVAF. CDR3 sequence (DNA): TGTGCCATCAGGGCAGGGGGCGATGCGGTGGCCTTC.